These 15 T cell receptor beta chains share one sample of origin, sequenced in a study of PD-1 blockade in classical Hodgkin lymphoma. All trial patients relapsed after autologous stem cell transplantation. Sequencing used immunoSEQ multiplex PCR; TCRdb keeps in-frame clones, though not all of them. The data contain 5,500 to 8,500 clones, about four fifths of them singletons. The sequences come from peripheral blood mononuclear cells (PBMCs), collected at baseline. Receptors originate from a human donor with classical Hodgkin lymphoma.

This chain uses TRBV4-1 with TRBJ2-6, with a possible D match to TRBD1 (6 bases). V was trimmed by 6 bases and J by 4 bases, leaving 13 bases between them. Per germline, CDR1 MGHRA and CDR2 YSYEKL. This CDR3 has 15 residues. Here the CDR3 DNA reads TGCGCCAGCAGTCACAGGGAGACCGGGGCCAACGTCCTGACTTTC. This gives the protein CASSHRETGANVLTF.

The chain employs TRBV14 and TRBJ2-1; D uncertain. The germline V gene has CDR1 SGHDN and CDR2 FVKESK. V was pared by 1 base and J by 4 bases, with 17 bases between. The length of the CDR3 is 17 residues. The CDR3 spells CASSQGPAPLGYNEQFF. For the CDR3, the DNA is TGTGCCAGCAGCCAAGGGCCCGCCCCCCTGGGGTACAATGAGCAGTTCTTC.

The count of this clone is one. J is TRBJ2-1 and V is TRBV9, with TRBD2 matching over 8 bases. With V trimmed by 4 bases and J by 4 bases, 10 bases remained unmatched. CDR1 and CDR2 (germline): SGDLS, YYNGEE. This CDR3 spans 16 amino acids. This CDR3 is CASSPFWASGYNEQFF. CDR3 nucleotides: TGTGCCAGCAGCCCATTTTGGGCTAGCGGGTACAATGAGCAGTTCTTC.

The table lists this clone with a few counts. This chain links TRBV2 with TRBJ1-1; unclear D gene. The CDR3 runs 15 residues. CDR1 and CDR2 (germline): SNHLY, FYNNEI. The ends were cut back, 1 base at V and 7 bases at J, with 16 bases in the middle. The CDR3 region has the DNA TGTGCCAGCAGTGAAGGGGCGGTCTCCCCCGGTGAAGCTTTCTTT. This codes for CASSEGAVSPGEAFF. The entire variable domain, with the rest obtained from reference TRBV2 and TRBJ1-1, is as follows: EPEVTQTPSHQVTQMGQEVILRCVPISNHLYFYWYRQILGQKVEFLVSFYNNEISEKSEIFDDQFSVERPDGSNFTLKIRSTKLEDSAMYFCASSEGAVSPGEAFFGQGTRLTVV.

The V gene is TRBV5-4, the J gene TRBJ2-5; D possibly corresponds to TRBD2 (5 bases). Germline V lookup: CDR1 SGHNT, CDR2 YYREEE (reference sequence). The ends were cut back, 4 bases at V and 2 bases at J, with 12 bases in the middle. The CDR3 contains 14 residues. CDR3 loop: CASSPGLRQETQYF. The CDR3 nucleotides are TGTGCCAGCAGCCCCGGACTGCGACAAGAGACCCAGTACTTC.

The chain combines TRBV5-4 with TRBJ2-1; 7 nucleotides agree with TRBD2. V shed 1 base and J 3 bases; nucleotides not matched to a gene: 4. The V gene's germline CDR1 is SGHNT and CDR2 YYREEE (reference sequence). This CDR3 comprises 15 residues. CDR3 sequence: CASSLSSGNYNEQFF. For the CDR3, the DNA is TGTGCCAGCAGCTTGTCAAGCGGGAACTACAATGAGCAGTTCTTC.

This sequence joins TRBV19 and TRBJ2-1; 12 nucleotides agree with TRBD2. Germline V CDR1 and CDR2: LNHDA, SQIVND (reference sequence). V lost 8 bases to trimming and J lost 8 bases; unmatched junction nucleotides: 10. CDR3 length equals 15 residues. DNA of the CDR3: TGTGCCAGTGAGAGGCGGGCTAGCGGGAGGGATGAGCAGTTCTTC. This encodes CASERRASGRDEQFF.

This rearrangement joins TRBV4-1 to TRBJ2-1; TRBD1 matches 7 bases. J gave up 8 bases and V 2 bases, and 6 bases lay outside the gene matches. CDR1 is MGHRA, CDR2 YSYEKL, per germline. The CDR3 consists of 14 residues. CDR3 loop: CASSQSTGAYEQFF. In DNA form, the CDR3 reads TGCGCCAGCAGCCAAAGTACAGGGGCATATGAGCAGTTCTTC.

This chain links TRBV29-1 with TRBJ2-1; a possible D gene is TRBD1 (6 bases). V lost 4 bases to trimming and J lost 0 bases, with 10 bases between them. Per germline, CDR1 SQVTM and CDR2 ANQGSEA. The CDR3 runs 14 residues. CDR3 loop: CSVVRGSSYNEQFF. The CDR3 DNA reads as TGCAGCGTTGTTAGGGGGAGCTCCTACAATGAGCAGTTCTTC.

This clone is classed as medium-sized (0.01 to 0.1%). This chain joins TRBV5-6 and TRBJ1-5; D is unresolved. V was clipped by 0 bases and J by 0 bases, with 13 bases between them. Germline assignment: CDR1 SGHDT and CDR2 YYEEEE. CDR3 length equals 17 residues. This CDR3 is CASSLGAQRDSNQPQHF. In DNA form, the CDR3 reads TGTGCCAGCAGCTTGGGAGCCCAAAGAGATAGCAATCAGCCCCAGCATTTT.

This clone was seen only once. V gene TRBV7-9 combines with J gene TRBJ2-7, with 8 nucleotides matching TRBD1. This CDR3 comprises 14 residues. Germline V gives CDR1 SEHNR, CDR2 FQNEAQ (reference sequence). The ends lost 7 bases at V and 4 bases at J; junction bases unmatched: 9. CDR3 sequence (DNA): TGTGCCAGCACCCCTGGACAGGGTTATTACGAGCAGTACTTC. As protein: CASTPGQGYYEQYF. Combining the CDR3 with reference TRBV7-9 and TRBJ2-7 gives the whole variable domain DTGVSQNPRHKITKRGQNVTFRCDPISEHNRLYWYRQTLGQGPEFLTYFQNEAQLEKSRLLSDRFSAERPKGSFSTLEIQRTEQGDSAMYLCASTPGQGYYEQYFGPGTRLTVT.

The chain links TRBV6-5 to TRBJ1-2; D is unclear. This CDR3 is built from 16 residues. V lost 0 bases to trimming and J lost 8 bases, with 19 bases between them. From germline, CDR1 is MNHEY and CDR2 SVGAGI. This CDR3 is CASSYSLFSAPSGYTF. The CDR3 DNA reads as TGTGCCAGCAGTTACTCTCTTTTTTCAGCTCCCTCGGGCTACACCTTC.

To note about this clone: The germline gene is not matched at one end of the junction; a read error may be the cause. This sequence joins TRBV5-3 and TRBJ1-2; a weak D match, TRBD1 (5 bases). TRBV5-3 is an ORF; its function is uncertain. The CDR3 is made up of 15 amino acids. The CDR3 DNA follows: TGTGCCAGCAGCTTAGACAGCGGGGGGAGATATGGCTACACCTTC. This gives the protein CASSLDSGGRYGYTF.

This clone was seen a single time. V and J are TRBV4-1 and TRBJ2-2, with 9 bases fitting TRBD2. The V gene's germline CDR1 is MGHRA and CDR2 YSYEKL. Losses at the gene ends were 2 bases for V and 0 bases for J; bases not matched to a gene: 4. This CDR3 region has 17 residues. For the CDR3, the DNA is TGCGCCAGCAGCCAAAGGGGACTAGCCTCGAACACCGGGGAGCTGTTTTTT. Protein product: CASSQRGLASNTGELFF.

This clone was detected a few times. This chain joins TRBV28 and TRBJ1-5; 10 bases agree with TRBD1. This CDR3 region has 14 residues. V was pared by 6 bases and J by 7 bases, with 6 bases of the junction left unmatched. Germline lookup yields CDR1 MDHEN and CDR2 SYDVKM. The DNA of the CDR3 is TGTGCCAGCAGAATCGGGACAGGGGTCCAGCCCCAGCATTTT. This encodes CASRIGTGVQPQHF.